This paragraph covers one TCR beta chain sequence. Its antigen is not identified. These data come from a study of cytomegalovirus exposure and HLA in healthy donors. Study conclusions and caveats: It was shown in a later analysis that HLA-associated TCR beta chains were more clonally expanded than other, equally common chains. Donor immune exposure was known only as CMV serostatus.

In germline, CDR1 is SEHNR, CDR2 FQNEAQ (reference sequence). V dropped 7 bases and J dropped 2 bases, with 15 bases sitting between them. CDR3 length: 15 amino acids. It was with 60 Vbeta and 13 Jbeta primers that the PCR ran. Here immunoSEQ multiplex PCR was the method, and the copy in TCRdb shows in-frame clones only, minus some. The sample has about 83,000 clones; roughly 77% are singletons. The specimen was PBMCs. The chain is built from TRBV7-9 and TRBJ1-3; no clear D. This receptor was identified in a man in his sixties in good health and CMV-seronegative. The CDR3 coding sequence is TGTGCCAGCATCCCCTCCGCGGCACCTGGAAACACCATATATTTT. Its protein product is CASIPSAAPGNTIYF.